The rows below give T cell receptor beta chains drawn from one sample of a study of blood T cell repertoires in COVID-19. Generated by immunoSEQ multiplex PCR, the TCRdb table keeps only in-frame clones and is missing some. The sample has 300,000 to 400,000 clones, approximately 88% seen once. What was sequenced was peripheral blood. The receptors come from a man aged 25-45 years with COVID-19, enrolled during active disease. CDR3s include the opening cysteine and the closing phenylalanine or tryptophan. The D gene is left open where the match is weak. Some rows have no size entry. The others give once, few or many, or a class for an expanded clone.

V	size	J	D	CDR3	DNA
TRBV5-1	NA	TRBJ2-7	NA	CASQSRSSVLGDSYEQYF	TGCGCCAGTCAGTCGAGGAGTAGCGTCCTCGGAGACTCCTACGAGCAGTACTTC
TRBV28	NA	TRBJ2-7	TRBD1	CASSSTPDRVYEQYF	TGTGCCAGCAGTTCGACCCCAGACAGGGTGTACGAGCAGTACTTC
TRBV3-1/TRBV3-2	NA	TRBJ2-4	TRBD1	CASSQDGIGTGGLGAKNIQYF	TGTGCCAGCAGCCAAGATGGGATTGGGACAGGGGGCTTGGGAGCCAAAAACATTCAGTACTTC
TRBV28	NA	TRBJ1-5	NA	CASSFEGGSSNQPQHF	TGTGCCAGCAGTTTTGAGGGGGGGAGTAGCAATCAGCCCCAGCATTTT
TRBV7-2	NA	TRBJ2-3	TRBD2	CASSLVATAGGPDTQYF	TGTGCCAGCAGCTTAGTGGCCACAGCGGGAGGTCCAGATACGCAGTATTTT
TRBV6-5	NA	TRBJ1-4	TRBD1	CASWGTGVEKLFF	TGTGCCTCTTGGGGGACAGGGGTTGAAAAACTGTTTTTT
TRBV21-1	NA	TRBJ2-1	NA	CASSKRRGNNEQFF	TGTGCCAGCAGCAAACGGAGGGGAAACAATGAGCAGTTCTTC
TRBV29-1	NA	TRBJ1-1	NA	CSVVGTEAFF	TGCAGCGTTGTCGGGACTGAAGCTTTCTTT
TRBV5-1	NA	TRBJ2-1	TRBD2	CASTPLAGKNEQFF	TGCGCCAGCACCCCCCTAGCGGGAAAGAATGAGCAGTTCTTC
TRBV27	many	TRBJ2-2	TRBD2	CASSFAGRAAGELFF	TGTGCCAGCAGTTTTGCCGGGAGGGCCGCCGGGGAGCTGTTTTTT
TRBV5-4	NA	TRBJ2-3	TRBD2	CASSLVAGGTDTQYF	TGTGCCAGCAGCTTGGTAGCGGGGGGCACAGATACGCAGTATTTT
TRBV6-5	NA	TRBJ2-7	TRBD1	CASSYTGAAYEQYF	TGTGCCAGCAGTTATACAGGGGCAGCCTACGAGCAGTACTTC
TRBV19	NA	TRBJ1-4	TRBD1	CASSDRVGEKLFF	TGTGCCAGCTCGGACAGGGTTGGGGAAAAACTGTTTTTT
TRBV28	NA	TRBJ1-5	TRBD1	CASSPGGRLNQPQHF	TGTGCCAGCAGTCCAGGGGGGAGGCTCAATCAGCCCCAGCATTTT
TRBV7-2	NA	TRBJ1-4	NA	CASSSRVSGEKLFF	TGTGCCAGCAGCTCCAGGGTGTCTGGAGAAAAACTGTTTTTT
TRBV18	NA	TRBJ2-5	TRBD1	CASSPTGGEETQYF	TGTGCCAGCTCACCGACAGGGGGCGAAGAGACCCAGTACTTC
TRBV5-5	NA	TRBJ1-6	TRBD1	CASTFRQGGPYNSPLHF	TGTGCCAGCACTTTCAGACAGGGGGGACCTTATAATTCACCCCTCCACTTT
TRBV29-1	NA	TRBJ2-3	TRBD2	CSVETAGGITDTQYF	TGCAGCGTTGAAACGGCGGGAGGGATAACAGATACGCAGTATTTT
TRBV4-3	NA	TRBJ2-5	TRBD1	CASSQDSRGRGRETQYF	TGCGCCAGCAGCCAAGATTCCCGGGGCAGGGGGCGAGAGACCCAGTACTTC
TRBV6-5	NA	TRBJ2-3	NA	CASSYGQFLEDTQYF	TGTGCCAGCAGTTACGGGCAGTTTCTCGAGGATACGCAGTATTTT
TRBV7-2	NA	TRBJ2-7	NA	CASSGNTGHLRYEQYF	TGTGCCAGCAGCGGGAATACAGGGCACCTACGCTACGAGCAGTACTTC
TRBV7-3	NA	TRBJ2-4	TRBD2	CASSPHAGGDIQYF	TGTGCCAGCAGCCCCCACGCCGGGGGGGACATTCAGTACTTC
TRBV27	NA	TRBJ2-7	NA	CASSNRFYEQYF	TGTGCCAGCAGCAACAGGTTCTACGAGCAGTACTTC
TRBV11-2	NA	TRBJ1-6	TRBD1	CASSLHRQGATTYNSPLHF	TGTGCCAGCAGCTTGCACAGACAGGGGGCGACGACTTATAATTCACCCCTCCACTTT
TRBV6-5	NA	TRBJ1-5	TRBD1	CASSLPDRADQPQHF	TGTGCCAGCAGCCTACCGGACAGGGCGGATCAGCCCCAGCATTTT
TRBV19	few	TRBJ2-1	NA	CASSAGQTYNEQFF	TGTGCCAGTAGTGCGGGACAGACCTACAATGAGCAGTTCTTC
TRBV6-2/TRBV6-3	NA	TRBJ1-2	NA	CASSSTDVRGYTF	TGTGCCAGCAGTTCGACTGACGTGCGTGGCTACACCTTC
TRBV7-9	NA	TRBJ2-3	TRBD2	CASSPGRAGVRSDTQYF	TGTGCCAGCAGCCCCGGGCGGGCGGGAGTCCGTTCAGATACGCAGTATTTT
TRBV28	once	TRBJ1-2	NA	CASSLMRGGHGYTF	TGTGCCAGCAGTTTAATGAGAGGGGGTCATGGCTACACCTTC
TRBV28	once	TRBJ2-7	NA	CASSLYRRGTSSYEQYF	TGTGCCAGCAGTTTATATCGGCGGGGGACAAGCTCCTACGAGCAGTACTTC
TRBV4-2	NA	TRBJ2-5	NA	CASSQEGARFALQETQYF	TGTGCCAGCAGCCAAGAGGGGGCCAGGTTTGCACTCCAAGAGACCCAGTACTTC
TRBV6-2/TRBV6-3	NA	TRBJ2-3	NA	CASSHSYASTDTQYF	TGTGCCAGCAGTCACAGCTATGCTAGCACAGATACGCAGTATTTT
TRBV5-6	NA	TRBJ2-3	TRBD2	CASRGGRGTDTQYF	TGTGCCAGCAGGGGCGGGAGGGGAACAGATACGCAGTATTTT
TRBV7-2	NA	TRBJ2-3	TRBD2	CASSTWGGGVFTDTQYF	TGTGCCAGCAGCACCTGGGGTGGGGGGGTCTTCACAGATACGCAGTATTTT
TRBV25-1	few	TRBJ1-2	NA	CASSPSNYGYTF	TGTGCCAGCAGCCCATCTAACTATGGCTACACCTTC
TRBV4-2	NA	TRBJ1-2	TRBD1	CASSQEGSGGAYGYTF	TGTGCCAGCAGCCAAGAAGGCTCAGGGGGCGCTTATGGCTACACCTTC
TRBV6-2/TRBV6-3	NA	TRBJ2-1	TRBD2	CASSSTGGRGGNYNEQFF	TGTGCCAGCAGTTCCACGGGCGGGAGGGGAGGCAATTACAATGAGCAGTTCTTC
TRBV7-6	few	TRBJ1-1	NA	CASSLEVGGQGKMNTEAFF	TGTGCCAGCAGCTTAGAGGTGGGGGGGCAGGGGAAGATGAACACTGAAGCTTTCTTT
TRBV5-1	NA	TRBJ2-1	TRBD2	CASSLAGGLAGIGSYNEQFF	TGCGCCAGCAGCTTGGCCGGGGGCCTAGCGGGAATTGGCTCCTACAATGAGCAGTTCTTC
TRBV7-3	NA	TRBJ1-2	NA	CASSRSEGGSYYGYTF	TGTGCCAGCAGTCGAAGTGAGGGAGGCTCCTACTATGGCTACACCTTC
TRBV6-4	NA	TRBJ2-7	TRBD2	CASSDIASGIPTYEQYF	TGTGCCAGCAGTGACATTGCTAGCGGGATTCCGACCTACGAGCAGTACTTC
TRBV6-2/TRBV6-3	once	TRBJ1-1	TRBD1	CASSYSLIPRPGGTEAFF	TGTGCCAGCAGTTACTCGCTTATCCCTAGGCCAGGGGGCACTGAAGCTTTCTTT
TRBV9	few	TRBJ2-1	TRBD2	CASSVTGLYNEQFF	TGTGCCAGCAGCGTGACGGGACTATACAATGAGCAGTTCTTC
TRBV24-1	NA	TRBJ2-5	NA	CATSAGGAPSYQETQYF	TGTGCCACCAGTGCCGGCGGGGCACCATCGTACCAAGAGACCCAGTACTTC
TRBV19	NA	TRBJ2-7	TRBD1	CASRQGAAYEQYF	TGTGCCAGCCGACAGGGGGCCGCCTACGAGCAGTACTTC
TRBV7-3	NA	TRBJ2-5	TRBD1	CASSRRNRGQETQYF	TGTGCCAGCAGCCGAAGAAACAGGGGACAAGAGACCCAGTACTTC
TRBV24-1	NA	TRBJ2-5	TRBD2	CATSDYGLAGVETQYF	TGTGCCACCAGTGATTATGGACTAGCGGGAGTGGAGACCCAGTACTTC
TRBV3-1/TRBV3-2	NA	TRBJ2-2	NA	CASSSRGGVNTGELFF	TGTGCCAGCAGTTCTCGGGGAGGAGTGAACACCGGGGAGCTGTTTTTT
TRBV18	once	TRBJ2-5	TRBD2	CASSPPSGQETQYF	TGTGCCAGCTCACCCCCTAGCGGGCAAGAGACCCAGTACTTC
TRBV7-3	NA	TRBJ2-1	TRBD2	CASSPGGASGVQQFF	TGTGCCAGCAGCCCGGGTGGGGCTAGCGGGGTTCAGCAGTTCTTC
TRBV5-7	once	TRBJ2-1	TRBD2	CASSLRLAGGLSSYNEQFF	TGTGCCAGCAGCTTGAGACTAGCGGGGGGCCTGAGCTCCTACAATGAGCAGTTCTTC
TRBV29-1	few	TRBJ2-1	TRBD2	CSVAIAGGPWEQFF	TGCAGCGTAGCCATAGCGGGAGGGCCATGGGAGCAGTTCTTC
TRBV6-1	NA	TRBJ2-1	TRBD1	CASSERQGARNEQFF	TGTGCCAGCAGTGAGAGACAGGGGGCCCGCAATGAGCAGTTCTTC
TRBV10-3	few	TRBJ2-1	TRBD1	CAISRQGAYNEQFF	TGTGCCATCAGCAGACAGGGGGCCTACAATGAGCAGTTCTTC
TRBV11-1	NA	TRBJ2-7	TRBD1	CASSFRQGSYEQYF	TGTGCCAGCAGCTTTCGACAGGGCTCCTACGAGCAGTACTTC